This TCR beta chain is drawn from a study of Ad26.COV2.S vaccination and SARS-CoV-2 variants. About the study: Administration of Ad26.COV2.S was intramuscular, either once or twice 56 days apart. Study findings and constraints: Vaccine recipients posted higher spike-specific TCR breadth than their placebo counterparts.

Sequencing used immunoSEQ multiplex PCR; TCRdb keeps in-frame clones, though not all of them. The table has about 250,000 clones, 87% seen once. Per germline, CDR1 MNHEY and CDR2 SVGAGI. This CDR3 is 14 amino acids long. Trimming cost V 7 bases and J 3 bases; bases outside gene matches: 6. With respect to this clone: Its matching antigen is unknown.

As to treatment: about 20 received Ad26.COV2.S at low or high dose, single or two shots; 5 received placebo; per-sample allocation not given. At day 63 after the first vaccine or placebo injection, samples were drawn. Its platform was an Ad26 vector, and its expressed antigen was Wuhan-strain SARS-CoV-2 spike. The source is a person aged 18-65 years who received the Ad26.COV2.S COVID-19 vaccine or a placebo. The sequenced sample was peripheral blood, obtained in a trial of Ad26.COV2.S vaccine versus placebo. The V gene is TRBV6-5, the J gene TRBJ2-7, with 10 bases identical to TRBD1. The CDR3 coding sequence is TGTGCCAGCAATCTCGGGGACAGGGGCTACGAGCAGTACTTC. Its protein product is CASNLGDRGYEQYF.